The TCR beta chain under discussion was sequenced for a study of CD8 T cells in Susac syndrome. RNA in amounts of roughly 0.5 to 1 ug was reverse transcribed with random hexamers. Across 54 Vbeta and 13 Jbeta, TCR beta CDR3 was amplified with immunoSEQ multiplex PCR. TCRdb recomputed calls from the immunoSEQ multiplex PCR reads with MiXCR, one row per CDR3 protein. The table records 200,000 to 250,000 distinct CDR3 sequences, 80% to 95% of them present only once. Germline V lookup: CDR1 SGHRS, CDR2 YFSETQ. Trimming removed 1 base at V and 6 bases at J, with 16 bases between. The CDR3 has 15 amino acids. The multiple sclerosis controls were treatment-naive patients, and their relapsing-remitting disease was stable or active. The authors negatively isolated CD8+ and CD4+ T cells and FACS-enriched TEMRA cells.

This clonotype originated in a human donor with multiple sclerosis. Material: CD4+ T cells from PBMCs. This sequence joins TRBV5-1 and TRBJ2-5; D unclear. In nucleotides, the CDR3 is TGCGCCAGCAGCTTGCGTCCCGAGACCGAGAAGACCCAGTACTTC. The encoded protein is CASSLRPETEKTQYF.